The rows below give T cell receptor beta chains drawn from one sample of a study of control samples from healthy donors and cancer patients. The protocol was immunoSEQ multiplex PCR, while the TCRdb copy is restricted to in-frame clones and leaves out a portion. The table lists roughly 450,000 clones, 75% to 95% of them singletons. The sequenced sample consisted of PBMCs. The source is a man aged 35 to 55 with head and neck cancer. Both conserved end residues are part of each CDR3. Fields, in order: CDR3 length, V gene, D gene, clone size, J gene, CDR3 protein, CDR3 DNA. The D gene is left open where the match is weak. Only some rows state a clone size, as once, few, many or a class for expanded clones.

CDR3 length: 13
V gene: TRBV29-1
D gene: NA
clone size: NA
J gene: TRBJ2-7
CDR3 protein: CSVEDRVRSEQYF
CDR3 DNA: TGCAGCGTTGAAGATCGGGTACGGAGCGAGCAGTACTTC

CDR3 length: 14
V gene: TRBV19
D gene: TRBD1
clone size: NA
J gene: TRBJ1-2
CDR3 protein: CASSTDREVSGYTF
CDR3 DNA: TGTGCCAGTAGTACCGACAGGGAGGTGTCTGGCTACACCTTC

CDR3 length: 17
V gene: TRBV4-2
D gene: TRBD2
clone size: NA
J gene: TRBJ2-7
CDR3 protein: CASSQVATSGGIYEQYF
CDR3 DNA: TGTGCCAGCAGCCAGGTCGCGACTAGCGGGGGGATCTACGAGCAGTACTTC

CDR3 length: 15
V gene: TRBV27
D gene: NA
clone size: NA
J gene: TRBJ2-1
CDR3 protein: CASSLIPRGYNEQFF
CDR3 DNA: TGTGCCAGCAGTTTAATACCACGGGGGTACAATGAGCAGTTCTTC

CDR3 length: 16
V gene: TRBV7-9
D gene: NA
clone size: NA
J gene: TRBJ2-1
CDR3 protein: CASSPRESRGYNEQFF
CDR3 DNA: TGTGCCAGCAGCCCTAGGGAGTCTAGGGGGTACAATGAGCAGTTCTTC

CDR3 length: 15
V gene: TRBV19
D gene: NA
clone size: once
J gene: TRBJ2-2
CDR3 protein: CASSIGTVNTGELFF
CDR3 DNA: TGTGCCAGTAGTATAGGGACAGTGAACACCGGGGAGCTGTTTTTT

CDR3 length: 17
V gene: TRBV9
D gene: NA
clone size: NA
J gene: TRBJ2-2
CDR3 protein: CASSVEGSRIGTGELFF
CDR3 DNA: TGTGCCAGCAGCGTTGAGGGGAGTAGAATCGGCACCGGGGAGCTGTTTTTT

CDR3 length: 16
V gene: TRBV6-6
D gene: NA
clone size: once
J gene: TRBJ1-1
CDR3 protein: CASSYVQLGGHTEAFF
CDR3 DNA: TGTGCCAGCAGTTACGTCCAGCTGGGAGGACACACTGAAGCTTTCTTT

CDR3 length: 13
V gene: TRBV10-2
D gene: TRBD1
clone size: NA
J gene: TRBJ2-7
CDR3 protein: CASRFSGTEGRYF
CDR3 DNA: TGCGCCAGCAGATTCTCCGGGACAGAGGGACGGTACTTC

CDR3 length: 14
V gene: TRBV10-1
D gene: NA
clone size: NA
J gene: TRBJ1-1
CDR3 protein: CASSVARSNTEAFF
CDR3 DNA: TGCGCCAGCAGCGTCGCAAGATCGAACACTGAAGCTTTCTTT

CDR3 length: 16
V gene: TRBV11-2
D gene: NA
clone size: NA
J gene: TRBJ1-1
CDR3 protein: CASSLLEGKRNTEAFF
CDR3 DNA: TGTGCCAGCAGCTTACTCGAGGGAAAGAGAAACACTGAAGCTTTCTTT

CDR3 length: 16
V gene: TRBV30
D gene: NA
clone size: once
J gene: TRBJ1-1
CDR3 protein: CAWRSPRGGDNTEAFF
CDR3 DNA: TGTGCCTGGAGGTCCCCGCGGGGAGGGGATAACACTGAAGCTTTCTTT

CDR3 length: 15
V gene: TRBV5-6
D gene: NA
clone size: NA
J gene: TRBJ2-7
CDR3 protein: CASSLGGAMVYEQYF
CDR3 DNA: TGTGCCAGCAGCTTGGGTGGCGCCATGGTCTACGAGCAGTACTTC

CDR3 length: 14
V gene: TRBV9
D gene: TRBD1
clone size: NA
J gene: TRBJ1-2
CDR3 protein: CASSVYTTGSGYTF
CDR3 DNA: TGTGCCAGCAGCGTATACACGACAGGGTCTGGCTACACCTTC

CDR3 length: 14
V gene: TRBV5-1
D gene: NA
clone size: NA
J gene: TRBJ1-1
CDR3 protein: CASSLVAGDTEAFF
CDR3 DNA: TGCGCCAGCAGCTTGGTAGCAGGTGACACTGAAGCTTTCTTT

CDR3 length: 14
V gene: TRBV6-2/TRBV6-3
D gene: TRBD1
clone size: NA
J gene: TRBJ1-2
CDR3 protein: CASSRDRASYGYTF
CDR3 DNA: TGTGCCAGCAGTCGGGACAGGGCCTCCTATGGCTACACCTTC

CDR3 length: 15
V gene: TRBV5-8
D gene: TRBD1
clone size: NA
J gene: TRBJ2-5
CDR3 protein: CASSSGTGGRETQYF
CDR3 DNA: TGTGCCAGCAGCTCCGGGACAGGGGGTAGAGAGACCCAGTACTTC

CDR3 length: 14
V gene: TRBV6-6
D gene: NA
clone size: few
J gene: TRBJ1-5
CDR3 protein: CASTTGTMNQPQHF
CDR3 DNA: TGTGCCAGCACCACAGGGACGATGAATCAGCCCCAGCATTTT

CDR3 length: 14
V gene: TRBV28
D gene: NA
clone size: NA
J gene: TRBJ1-5
CDR3 protein: CASSLRGSNQPQHF
CDR3 DNA: TGTGCCAGCAGTTTAAGAGGGAGCAATCAGCCCCAGCATTTT

CDR3 length: 15
V gene: TRBV7-2
D gene: NA
clone size: NA
J gene: TRBJ1-4
CDR3 protein: CASSLSYGGTEKLFF
CDR3 DNA: TGTGCCAGCAGCCTATCCTACGGGGGTACTGAAAAACTGTTTTTT

CDR3 length: 13
V gene: TRBV30
D gene: NA
clone size: few
J gene: TRBJ2-2
CDR3 protein: CAGMTVNTGELFF
CDR3 DNA: TGTGCCGGAATGACAGTTAACACCGGGGAGCTGTTTTTT

CDR3 length: 14
V gene: TRBV11-2
D gene: NA
clone size: NA
J gene: TRBJ2-7
CDR3 protein: CASSSLTGSYEQYF
CDR3 DNA: TGTGCCAGCAGCTCACTGACAGGCTCCTACGAGCAGTACTTC

CDR3 length: 15
V gene: TRBV7-8
D gene: NA
clone size: NA
J gene: TRBJ1-4
CDR3 protein: CASSLATAFNEKLFF
CDR3 DNA: TGTGCCAGCAGCTTAGCGACAGCATTCAATGAAAAACTGTTTTTT

CDR3 length: 15
V gene: TRBV3-1/TRBV3-2
D gene: TRBD2
clone size: NA
J gene: TRBJ2-7
CDR3 protein: CASSGSPGLAYEQYF
CDR3 DNA: TGTGCCAGCAGCGGTAGCCCGGGACTAGCATATGAGCAGTACTTC

CDR3 length: 16
V gene: TRBV9
D gene: TRBD2
clone size: NA
J gene: TRBJ2-3
CDR3 protein: CASSPRTSGTWDTQYF
CDR3 DNA: TGTGCCAGCAGCCCCCGGACTAGCGGGACTTGGGATACGCAGTATTTT

CDR3 length: 15
V gene: TRBV6-5
D gene: NA
clone size: NA
J gene: TRBJ1-6
CDR3 protein: CASSSRGVGNSPLHF
CDR3 DNA: TGTGCCAGCAGTTCGAGGGGGGTGGGAAATTCACCCCTCCACTTT

CDR3 length: 10
V gene: TRBV30
D gene: NA
clone size: NA
J gene: TRBJ2-2
CDR3 protein: CAWRPRELFF
CDR3 DNA: TGTGCCTGGAGGCCCAGGGAGCTGTTTTTT

CDR3 length: 14
V gene: TRBV11-2
D gene: NA
clone size: NA
J gene: TRBJ2-2
CDR3 protein: CASSLEFGGGELFF
CDR3 DNA: TGTGCCAGCAGCTTAGAATTTGGGGGCGGGGAGCTGTTTTTT

CDR3 length: 15
V gene: TRBV7-2
D gene: NA
clone size: NA
J gene: TRBJ1-1
CDR3 protein: CASSPRTGINTEAFF
CDR3 DNA: TGTGCCAGCAGCCCCCGCACAGGGATTAACACTGAAGCTTTCTTT

CDR3 length: 11
V gene: TRBV5-6
D gene: NA
clone size: NA
J gene: TRBJ1-2
CDR3 protein: CASSLKFGYTF
CDR3 DNA: TGTGCCAGCAGCTTGAAATTTGGCTACACCTTC

CDR3 length: 14
V gene: TRBV30
D gene: TRBD1
clone size: NA
J gene: TRBJ1-1
CDR3 protein: CAWSVGTVGTEAFF
CDR3 DNA: TGTGCCTGGAGTGTAGGGACAGTGGGCACTGAAGCTTTCTTT

CDR3 length: 15
V gene: TRBV6-6
D gene: NA
clone size: NA
J gene: TRBJ1-4
CDR3 protein: CASTLLGYTNEKLFF
CDR3 DNA: TGTGCCAGCACTCTATTGGGGTACACTAATGAAAAACTGTTTTTT

CDR3 length: 17
V gene: TRBV30
D gene: NA
clone size: NA
J gene: TRBJ2-7
CDR3 protein: CAWSVIGGRRVPYEQYF
CDR3 DNA: TGTGCCTGGAGTGTGATTGGCGGTCGGCGAGTCCCCTACGAGCAGTACTTC

CDR3 length: 15
V gene: TRBV7-3
D gene: NA
clone size: once
J gene: TRBJ1-6
CDR3 protein: CASSANGSGVSPLHF
CDR3 DNA: TGTGCCAGCAGCGCGAACGGGTCAGGGGTTTCACCCCTCCACTTT

CDR3 length: 14
V gene: TRBV15
D gene: NA
clone size: NA
J gene: TRBJ2-7
CDR3 protein: CATSRWDLVDEQYF
CDR3 DNA: TGTGCCACCAGCAGATGGGACCTCGTCGACGAGCAGTACTTC

CDR3 length: 14
V gene: TRBV10-3
D gene: NA
clone size: few
J gene: TRBJ2-7
CDR3 protein: CAIRGEGHLYEQYF
CDR3 DNA: TGTGCCATCAGAGGGGAGGGACACCTCTACGAGCAGTACTTC

CDR3 length: 14
V gene: TRBV19
D gene: NA
clone size: NA
J gene: TRBJ2-2
CDR3 protein: CASSIDRWAGELFF
CDR3 DNA: TGTGCCAGTAGTATAGATCGCTGGGCCGGGGAGCTGTTTTTT

CDR3 length: 15
V gene: TRBV19
D gene: TRBD1
clone size: once
J gene: TRBJ1-2
CDR3 protein: CASTEQGEGSYGYTF
CDR3 DNA: TGTGCCAGTACTGAGCAGGGGGAAGGGTCCTATGGCTACACCTTC

CDR3 length: 15
V gene: TRBV28
D gene: TRBD1
clone size: NA
J gene: TRBJ1-2
CDR3 protein: CASSLSRGLGYGYTF
CDR3 DNA: TGTGCCAGCAGTTTATCAAGGGGGCTCGGCTATGGCTACACCTTC

CDR3 length: 13
V gene: TRBV7-2
D gene: NA
clone size: NA
J gene: TRBJ2-7
CDR3 protein: CASSFGLAYEQYF
CDR3 DNA: TGTGCCAGCAGCTTTGGACTGGCCTACGAGCAGTACTTC

CDR3 length: 16
V gene: TRBV5-4
D gene: NA
clone size: NA
J gene: TRBJ2-2
CDR3 protein: CASSLEISSVAGELFF
CDR3 DNA: TGTGCCAGCAGCTTGGAAATCAGTTCGGTCGCCGGGGAGCTGTTTTTT

CDR3 length: 15
V gene: TRBV5-1
D gene: TRBD1
clone size: once
J gene: TRBJ2-7
CDR3 protein: CASSLSLTGGYEQYF
CDR3 DNA: TGCGCCAGCAGCTTGTCCCTGACAGGGGGCTACGAGCAGTACTTC

CDR3 length: 16
V gene: TRBV7-2
D gene: TRBD1
clone size: NA
J gene: TRBJ2-1
CDR3 protein: CASSPRQGDFYNEQFF
CDR3 DNA: TGTGCCAGCAGCCCGAGACAGGGGGACTTTTACAATGAGCAGTTCTTC

CDR3 length: 13
V gene: TRBV19
D gene: NA
clone size: NA
J gene: TRBJ1-2
CDR3 protein: CASSIPGFYGYTF
CDR3 DNA: TGTGCCAGTAGTATCCCGGGGTTCTATGGCTACACCTTC

CDR3 length: 15
V gene: TRBV2
D gene: NA
clone size: NA
J gene: TRBJ1-5
CDR3 protein: CASSPLTGKGQPQHF
CDR3 DNA: TGTGCCAGCAGTCCTTTAACAGGGAAAGGTCAGCCCCAGCATTTT

CDR3 length: 16
V gene: TRBV4-3
D gene: NA
clone size: NA
J gene: TRBJ2-7
CDR3 protein: CASSQEPHREAYEQYF
CDR3 DNA: TGCGCCAGCAGCCAAGAACCCCACAGGGAAGCCTACGAGCAGTACTTC

CDR3 length: 16
V gene: TRBV12-5
D gene: NA
clone size: few
J gene: TRBJ1-1
CDR3 protein: CASGTAAGYLRTEAFF
CDR3 DNA: TGTGCTAGTGGCACCGCAGCAGGATATTTAAGAACTGAAGCTTTCTTT

CDR3 length: 13
V gene: TRBV6-6
D gene: NA
clone size: NA
J gene: TRBJ1-5
CDR3 protein: CASSQGANQPQHF
CDR3 DNA: TGTGCCAGCAGTCAGGGAGCCAATCAGCCCCAGCATTTT

CDR3 length: 14
V gene: TRBV7-3
D gene: TRBD2
clone size: NA
J gene: TRBJ2-1
CDR3 protein: CASSTLTSGNEQFF
CDR3 DNA: TGTGCCAGCAGCACCCTGACTAGCGGGAATGAGCAGTTCTTC

CDR3 length: 11
V gene: TRBV6-1
D gene: NA
clone size: NA
J gene: TRBJ2-3
CDR3 protein: CASSEVRDPYF
CDR3 DNA: TGTGCCAGCAGTGAAGTGAGAGATCCGTATTTT

CDR3 length: 11
V gene: TRBV30
D gene: NA
clone size: NA
J gene: TRBJ2-5
CDR3 protein: CAWSDSGTQYF
CDR3 DNA: TGTGCCTGGAGTGACTCCGGGACCCAGTACTTC

CDR3 length: 12
V gene: TRBV4-3
D gene: NA
clone size: NA
J gene: TRBJ1-2
CDR3 protein: CASSQGGGGYTF
CDR3 DNA: TGCGCCAGCAGCCAAGGGGGGGGTGGCTACACCTTC

CDR3 length: 14
V gene: TRBV4-2
D gene: TRBD1
clone size: NA
J gene: TRBJ2-7
CDR3 protein: CASSQSGTGGEQYF
CDR3 DNA: TGTGCCAGCAGCCAGTCCGGGACAGGGGGCGAGCAGTACTTC

CDR3 length: 14
V gene: TRBV2
D gene: NA
clone size: NA
J gene: TRBJ1-2
CDR3 protein: CASSEASQNYGYTF
CDR3 DNA: TGTGCCAGCAGTGAAGCCTCACAGAACTATGGCTACACCTTC

CDR3 length: 15
V gene: TRBV27
D gene: NA
clone size: NA
J gene: TRBJ2-6
CDR3 protein: CASSLVRSGANVLTF
CDR3 DNA: TGTGCCAGCAGTTTAGTACGGTCTGGGGCCAACGTCCTGACTTTC

CDR3 length: 13
V gene: TRBV30
D gene: TRBD1
clone size: few
J gene: TRBJ1-1
CDR3 protein: CAYTTGGYTEAFF
CDR3 DNA: TGTGCCTATACGACAGGGGGCTACACTGAAGCTTTCTTT